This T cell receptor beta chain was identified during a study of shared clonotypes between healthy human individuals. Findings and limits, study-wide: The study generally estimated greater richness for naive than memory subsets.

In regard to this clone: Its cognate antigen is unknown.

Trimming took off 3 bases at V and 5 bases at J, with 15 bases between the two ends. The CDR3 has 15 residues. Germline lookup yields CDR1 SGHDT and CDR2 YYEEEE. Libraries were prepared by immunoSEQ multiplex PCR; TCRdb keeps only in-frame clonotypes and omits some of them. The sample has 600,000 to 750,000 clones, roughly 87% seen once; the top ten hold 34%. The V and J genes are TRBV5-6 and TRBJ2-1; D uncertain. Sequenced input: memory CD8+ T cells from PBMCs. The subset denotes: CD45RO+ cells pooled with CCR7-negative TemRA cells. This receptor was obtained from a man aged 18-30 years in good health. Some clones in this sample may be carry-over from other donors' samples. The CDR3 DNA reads TGTGCCAGCAGCTACGGACCACCTTTGGACAATGAGCAGTTCTTC. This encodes CASSYGPPLDNEQFF.